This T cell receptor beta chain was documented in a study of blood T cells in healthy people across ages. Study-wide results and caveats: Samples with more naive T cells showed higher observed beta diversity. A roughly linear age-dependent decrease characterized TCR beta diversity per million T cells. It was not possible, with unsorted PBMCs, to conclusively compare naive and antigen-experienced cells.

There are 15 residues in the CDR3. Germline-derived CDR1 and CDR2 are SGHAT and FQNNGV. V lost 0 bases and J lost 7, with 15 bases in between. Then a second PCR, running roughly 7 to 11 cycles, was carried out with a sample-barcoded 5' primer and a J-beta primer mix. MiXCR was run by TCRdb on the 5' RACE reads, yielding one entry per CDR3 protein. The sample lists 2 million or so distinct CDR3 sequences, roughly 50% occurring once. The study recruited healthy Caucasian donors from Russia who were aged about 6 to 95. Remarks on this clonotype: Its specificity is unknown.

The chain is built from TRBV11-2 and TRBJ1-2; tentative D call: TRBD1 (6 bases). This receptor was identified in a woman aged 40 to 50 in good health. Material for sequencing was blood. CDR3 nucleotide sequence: TGTGCCAGCAGCTTAGATCGGCAGGGGCTTTTTGGCTACACCTTC. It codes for CASSLDRQGLFGYTF.